The clone carrying this T cell receptor beta chain was observed a single time. Original methodology: Quantification of nucleated cells was approximated via reference gene primer amplification. Clones were read by immunoSEQ multiplex PCR, and TCRdb kept only the in-frame ones, dropping some. The D gene and trimming were derived from the DNA, and the V and J assignments and clone size from that table. Of about 64,000 clones listed, around four fifths were seen once; the top ten hold around 14%. Seattle patients were enrolled during active infection and followed longitudinally. This sample is drawn from a study of blood T cell repertoires in COVID-19. About the research overall: The United States, Italy and Spain were the sources of the acute and convalescent COVID-19 samples. T cells, B-cell-depleted T cells, or PBMCs provided the cDNA or gDNA that served as material.

Germline V lookup: CDR1 MGHRA, CDR2 YSYEKL. The CDR3 has 14 residues. With 4 bases removed from V and 3 bases from J, the gap between germline ends came to 10 bases. The V gene is TRBV4-1, the J gene TRBJ1-5; D ambiguous. The sample was peripheral blood. This TCR came from a man aged 55-75 years with COVID-19, enrolled during active disease. As DNA, the CDR3 is TGCGCCAGCAGCCCCCAACAGTACAATCAGCCCCAGCATTTT. This gives the protein CASSPQQYNQPQHF.